The 10 T cell receptor beta chains below were found in one sample sequenced in a study of blood T cell repertoires in COVID-19 (dated by TCRdb to about 2020). Receptor libraries were prepared by the immunoSEQ multiplex PCR assay. TCRdb carries this immuneACCESS record with in-frame sequences only. Its versions omit some clonotypes, under half of them owing to an unresolved V gene in the studies checked, with the rest unexplained. Within this sample are about 220,000 clones, with 83% of them counted one time only. The top ten clonotypes cover roughly 8.2% of the sample. Input material: peripheral blood. These receptors were taken from a woman in her forties or fifties with acute or convalescent COVID-19.

The chain uses TRBV10-3 and TRBJ2-1; 9 nucleotides line up with TRBD2. After removal of 4 bases from V and 1 base from J, the junction contained 5 bases not matched to a gene. This CDR3 comprises 16 residues. CDR1 and CDR2 (germline): ENHRY, SYGVKD. The CDR3 is CAISGNSGSSYNEQFF. CDR3 bases: TGTGCCATCAGTGGCAATAGCGGGAGTTCCTACAATGAGCAGTTCTTC.

This chain connects TRBV7-2 to TRBJ1-3, with D possibly being TRBD1 (6 bases). Germline CDR1 reads SGHTA; CDR2 reads FQGNSA. V lost 2 bases, J lost 0 bases, and 11 bases lay in between. The CDR3 runs 16 residues. The CDR3 DNA sequence: TGTGCCAGCAGCTTATGGGGGCGGACCTCTGGAAACACCATATATTTT. Amino acid sequence: CASSLWGRTSGNTIYF.

The chain combines TRBV7-3 with TRBJ2-3, with a possible D match to TRBD1 (6 bases). Deletions cut 2 bases from V and 0 bases from J, with 9 bases between. The CDR3 is 15 residues long. Germline V CDR1 and CDR2: SGHTA, FQGTGA. The CDR3 sequence is CASSLAGASTDTQYF. In nucleotides, the CDR3 is TGTGCCAGCAGCTTAGCAGGGGCTAGCACAGATACGCAGTATTTT.

CDR3 residues: CASSEGVAVVTGELFF. In DNA form, the CDR3 reads TGTGCCAGCAGTGAGGGGGTAGCGGTTGTGACCGGGGAGCTGTTTTTT. This sequence joins TRBV2 and TRBJ2-2; tentatively, D is TRBD2 (6 bases). V dropped 3 bases and J dropped 5 bases, with 16 bases sitting between them. The CDR3 has 16 amino acids. Germline lookup yields CDR1 SNHLY and CDR2 FYNNEI.

The genes are TRBV6-5 and TRBJ2-3; TRBD1 agrees at 10 bases. In germline, CDR1 is MNHEY, CDR2 SVGAGI. Germline trimming cut 5 bases from V and 8 bases from J; bases unmatched to any gene: 7. The CDR3 is made up of 14 amino acids. CDR3 DNA: TGTGCCAGCAGTCACGGACAGGGGGGCGGTACGCAGTATTTT. This gives the protein CASSHGQGGGTQYF.

The chain couples TRBV11-2 to TRBJ2-2; possible D gene TRBD1, 5 bases. Trimming took 0 bases from V and 4 from J, leaving 9 bases between them. Germline V gene lookup returns CDR1 SGHAT and CDR2 FQNNGV. This CDR3 has 15 amino acids. The CDR3 sequence is CASSLDPQGTGELFF. The DNA of the CDR3 is TGTGCCAGCAGCTTAGATCCCCAGGGCACCGGGGAGCTGTTTTTT.

This clone was observed a handful of times. This chain connects TRBV5-6 to TRBJ1-2; the match to TRBD1 covers 9 bases. Germline V gene data show CDR1 as SGHDT and CDR2 as YYEEEE. The V and J ends lost 5 bases and 2 bases, in that order; junction bases with no gene match: 7. This CDR3 has 15 residues. CDR3 amino acids: CASRLPGTGNYGYTF. The CDR3 nucleotides read TGTGCCAGCAGGCTACCCGGGACAGGGAACTATGGCTACACCTTC.

The J gene is TRBJ2-7, the V gene TRBV15; D gene unclear. The CDR3 runs to 13 residues. V lost 0 bases and J lost 6, with 9 bases in between. Germline V gene sequence: CDR1 LNHNV, CDR2 YYDKDF (reference sequence). The CDR3 protein is CATSRDRNGEQYF. CDR3 DNA: TGTGCCACCAGCAGAGATCGAAACGGCGAGCAGTACTTC. The variable domain in full, completed from reference TRBV15 and TRBJ2-7, reads DAMVIQNPRYQVTQFGKPVTLSCSQTLNHNVMYWYQQKSSQAPKLLFHYYDKDFNNEADTPDNFQSRRPNTSFCFLDIRSPGLGDTAMYLCATSRDRNGEQYFGPGTRLTVT.

The chain couples TRBV10-1 to TRBJ1-1; TRBD1 might be the D (6 bases). Germline CDR1 is WNHNN and CDR2 is SYGVQD (reference sequence). CDR3 length: 13 amino acids. The V and J ends lost 3 bases and 10 bases respectively, with 15 bases between them. The CDR3 nucleotides are TGCGCCAGCAGTGAAAACCAGGGGATGGGAGCTTTCTTT. Translating it yields CASSENQGMGAFF.

The chain recombines TRBV6-1 with TRBJ1-6; TRBD1 might be the D (6 bases). Trimming removed 0 bases at V and 6 bases at J, with 9 bases between. CDR3 length equals 15 residues. CDR1 is MNHNS and CDR2 is SASEGT in the germline V gene. CDR3 sequence reads: CASSEAQQGNSPLHF. As DNA, the CDR3 is TGTGCCAGCAGTGAAGCGCAACAGGGTAATTCACCCCTCCACTTT.